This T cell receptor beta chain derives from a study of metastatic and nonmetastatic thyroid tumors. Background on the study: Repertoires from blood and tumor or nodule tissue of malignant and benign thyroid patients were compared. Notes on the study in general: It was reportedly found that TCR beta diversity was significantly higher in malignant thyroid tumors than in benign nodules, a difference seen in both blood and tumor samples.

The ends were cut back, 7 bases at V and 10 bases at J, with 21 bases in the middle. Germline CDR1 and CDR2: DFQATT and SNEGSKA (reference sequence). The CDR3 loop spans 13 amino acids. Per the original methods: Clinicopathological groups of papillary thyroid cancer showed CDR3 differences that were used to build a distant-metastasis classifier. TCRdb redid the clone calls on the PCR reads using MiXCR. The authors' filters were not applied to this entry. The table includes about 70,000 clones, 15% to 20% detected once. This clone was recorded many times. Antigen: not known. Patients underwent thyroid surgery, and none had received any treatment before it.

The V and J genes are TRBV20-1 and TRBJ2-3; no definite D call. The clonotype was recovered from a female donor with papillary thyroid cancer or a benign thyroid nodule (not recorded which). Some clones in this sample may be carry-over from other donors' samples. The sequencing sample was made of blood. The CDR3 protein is CSVAEPGPSPQYF. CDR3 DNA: TGCAGTGTGGCGGAGCCCGGGCCCAGTCCGCAGTATTTT.